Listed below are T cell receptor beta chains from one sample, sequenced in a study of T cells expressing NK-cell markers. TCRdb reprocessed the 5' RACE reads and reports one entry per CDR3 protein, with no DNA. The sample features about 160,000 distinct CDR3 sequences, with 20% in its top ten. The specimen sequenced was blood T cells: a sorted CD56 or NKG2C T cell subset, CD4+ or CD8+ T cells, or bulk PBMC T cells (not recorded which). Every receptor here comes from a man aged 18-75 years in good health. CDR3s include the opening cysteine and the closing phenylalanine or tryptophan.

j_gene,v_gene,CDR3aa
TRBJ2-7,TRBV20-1,CSARPSGRGAWEQYF
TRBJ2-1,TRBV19,CASTNWNEQFF
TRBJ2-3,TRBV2,CASRGDYPSTDTQYF
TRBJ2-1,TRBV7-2,CASRPTADPLSYNEQFF
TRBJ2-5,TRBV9,CASSVGLAGVLQETQYF
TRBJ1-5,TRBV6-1,CASRRGQERQPQHF
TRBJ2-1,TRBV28,CASSLYGETNEQFF
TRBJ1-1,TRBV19,CASSIPPRQGSTEAFF
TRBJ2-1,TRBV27,CASSLRGSLYNEQFF
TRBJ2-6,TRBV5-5,CASSSDRGANVLTF
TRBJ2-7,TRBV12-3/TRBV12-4,CASSFAVRGRRAYEQYF
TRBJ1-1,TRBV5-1,CASSLRGLGEVTEAFF
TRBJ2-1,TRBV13,CASSSRDRGMNEQFF
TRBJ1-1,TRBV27,CASRLTGVDTEAFF
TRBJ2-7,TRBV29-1,CSVGGTGINEQYF
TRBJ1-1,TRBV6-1,CASRPGQGGSTEAFF
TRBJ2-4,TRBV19,CASSISDTVWNIQYF
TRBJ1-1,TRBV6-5,CASSYSNEAFF
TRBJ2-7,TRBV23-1,CASSQSLNRPTGSYEQYF
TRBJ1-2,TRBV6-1,CASRTFIDRATGYTF
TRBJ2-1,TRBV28,CASNLSGGVENEQFF
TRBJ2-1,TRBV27,CASSLVAGGLYNEQFF
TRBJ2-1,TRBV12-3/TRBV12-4,CASSGSSGGDYNEQFF
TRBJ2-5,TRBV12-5,CASGSSSREISQYF
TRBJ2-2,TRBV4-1,CASSQDPTGPTGELFF
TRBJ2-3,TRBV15,CATSRREGTDTQYF
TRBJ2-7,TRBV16,CASSPVGSYEQYF
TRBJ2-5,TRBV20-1,CSARDRYRIQETQYF
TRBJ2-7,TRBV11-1,CASSRGGGQLLWEQYF
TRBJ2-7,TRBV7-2,CASSPTSGSLLEQYF
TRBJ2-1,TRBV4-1,CASSVAGRAYNEQFF
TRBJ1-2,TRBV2,CASSDQGSFYGYTF
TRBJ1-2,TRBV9,CASSLTGTGNYGYTF
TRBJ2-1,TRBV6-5,CASSYGAAGIDEQFF
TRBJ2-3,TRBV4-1,CASSQVKDTDTQYF